Listed below are T cell receptor beta chains from one sample, sequenced in a study of T cell repertoires in aging, cancer and after chemotherapy. TCRdb re-called the multiplex PCR reads with MiXCR, one entry per CDR3 protein. The sample has 4,500 to 5,000 distinct CDR3 sequences; 20% to 25% are singletons. Sequencing input: blood. These receptors all come from a human donor in good health. The donor label of this sample is uncertain. The CDR3 runs from the conserved cysteine through the conserved F or W. The D gene is left open where the match is weak. Rows give clone size only sometimes, using once, few, many, or a class for an expanded clone.

J: TRBJ1-1
D: -
size: medium-sized
V: TRBV5-6
DNA: TGTGCCAGCAGTCGGACGGAAGAAGCTTTCTTT
CDR3: CASSRTEEAFF

J: TRBJ2-2
D: -
size: medium-sized
V: TRBV10-3
DNA: TGTGCCATCACGGCGGTAACGAACACCGGGGAGCTGTTTTTT
CDR3: CAITAVTNTGELFF

J: TRBJ2-1
D: TRBD2
size: medium-sized
V: TRBV5-4
DNA: TGTGCCAGCAGTCTGGCGGCTAGCGGCGCCTACAATGAGCAGTTCTTC
CDR3: CASSLAASGAYNEQFF

J: TRBJ2-2
D: -
size: few
V: TRBV20-1
DNA: TGCAGTGCTAGTCGTTCCAGGGGTACCCCGGAGCTGTTTTTT
CDR3: CSASRSRGTPELFF

J: TRBJ2-7
D: TRBD1
size: -
V: TRBV29-1
DNA: TGCAGCGTCTCCGGACAGGGTCCGAGGGAGCAGTACTTC
CDR3: CSVSGQGPREQYF

J: TRBJ1-2
D: -
size: medium-sized
V: TRBV6-5
DNA: TGTGCCAGCAGTCGAGAACAGTACTATGGCTACACCTTC
CDR3: CASSREQYYGYTF

J: TRBJ2-7
D: TRBD2
size: many
V: TRBV30
DNA: TGTGCCTGGAGTCCGCCGGGACTAGAGAGTAACGAGCAGTACTTC
CDR3: CAWSPPGLESNEQYF

J: TRBJ2-3
D: -
size: medium-sized
V: TRBV27
DNA: TGTGCCAGCAGTTTAGACCACATGAGGAGCACAGATACGCAGTATTTT
CDR3: CASSLDHMRSTDTQYF

J: TRBJ1-5
D: -
size: medium-sized
V: TRBV6-6
DNA: TGTGCCAGCAGTGGGTCGGACGGGAATCAGCCCCAGCATTTT
CDR3: CASSGSDGNQPQHF

J: TRBJ1-2
D: TRBD1
size: medium-sized
V: TRBV5-4
DNA: TGTGCCAGCAGCTTACCAGGGGGCGTGGGCTACACCTTC
CDR3: CASSLPGGVGYTF

J: TRBJ1-4
D: -
size: many
V: TRBV5-1
DNA: TGCGCCAGCAGCTTGGAAGAGGCAGGGGACGAAAAACTGTTTTTT
CDR3: CASSLEEAGDEKLFF

J: TRBJ2-1
D: TRBD2
size: medium-sized
V: TRBV11-3
DNA: TGTGCCAGCAGCTTAGACGGCACTAGCGCTCACAATGAGCAGTTCTTC
CDR3: CASSLDGTSAHNEQFF

J: TRBJ2-1
D: TRBD1
size: -
V: TRBV19
DNA: TGTGCCAGTAGTCGAACAGGGGGCTTCTACAATGAGCAGTTCTTC
CDR3: CASSRTGGFYNEQFF

J: TRBJ2-7
D: -
size: -
V: TRBV27
DNA: TGTGCCAGCAGTTCCCTTCGGGCCCCCTACGAGCAGTACTTC
CDR3: CASSSLRAPYEQYF

J: TRBJ2-2
D: -
size: medium-sized
V: TRBV6-5
DNA: TGTGCCAGCAGTTACTATCATGGGACGCCTCATACCGGGGAGCTGTTTTTT
CDR3: CASSYYHGTPHTGELFF

J: TRBJ1-5
D: TRBD1
size: medium-sized
V: TRBV5-4
DNA: TGTGCCAGCAGCTACAGGGGGAGCAATCAGCCCCAGCATTTT
CDR3: CASSYRGSNQPQHF

J: TRBJ1-4
D: TRBD1
size: medium-sized
V: TRBV7-9
DNA: TGTGCCAGCAGTTACAGGGGGTATGGGGAAAAACTGTTTTTT
CDR3: CASSYRGYGEKLFF

J: TRBJ2-1
D: TRBD2
size: medium-sized
V: TRBV27
DNA: TGTGCCAGCAGTTTATCTAGCGGGGGTTCCAAGGGGCAGTTCTTC
CDR3: CASSLSSGGSKGQFF

J: TRBJ1-4
D: -
size: -
V: TRBV5-1
DNA: TGCGCCAGCAGCCAGGAGGGGACCGTTAATGAAAAACTGTTTTTT
CDR3: CASSQEGTVNEKLFF

J: TRBJ1-5
D: TRBD1
size: -
V: TRBV20-1
DNA: TGCAGTGCTATTACAGGGGCGACAGGGCCCCAGCATTTT
CDR3: CSAITGATGPQHF

J: TRBJ1-4
D: TRBD1
size: few
V: TRBV5-5
DNA: TGTGCCAGCAGCGGAATTAGGACAGGGGAAAAACTGTTTTTT
CDR3: CASSGIRTGEKLFF

J: TRBJ2-3
D: -
size: medium-sized
V: TRBV7-9
DNA: TGTGCCAGCAGCTTAGGCCTGGTTGCCACAGATACGCAGTATTTT
CDR3: CASSLGLVATDTQYF

J: TRBJ1-1
D: -
size: medium-sized
V: TRBV19
DNA: TGTGCCAGTAGCCAGTACACTGAAGCTTTCTTT
CDR3: CASSQYTEAFF

J: TRBJ2-7
D: TRBD1
size: -
V: TRBV20-1
DNA: TGCAGTGTCGCGATCACAGGGGGCACCAACGAGCAGTACTTC
CDR3: CSVAITGGTNEQYF

J: TRBJ1-1
D: TRBD1
size: few
V: TRBV12-3/TRBV12-4
DNA: TGTGCCAGCAGTTTAGGGACAGGGCGGACTGAAGCTTTCTTT
CDR3: CASSLGTGRTEAFF

J: TRBJ2-1
D: TRBD2
size: -
V: TRBV6-5
DNA: TGTGCCAGCAGTTACTCCCCTCCAGCGGGGGGGGTTTACAATGAGCAGTTCTTC
CDR3: CASSYSPPAGGVYNEQFF

J: TRBJ1-6
D: -
size: -
V: TRBV18
DNA: TGTGCCAGCTCACCGGGACTAGCGGGAGCCGTGACGAACACCCGAAGTTCACCCCTCCACTTT
CDR3: CASSPGLAGAVTNTRSSPLHF

J: TRBJ1-5
D: -
size: -
V: TRBV21-1
DNA: TGTGCCAAAAGGGACCCAGGGGCTATTGGCAATCAGCCCCAGCATTTT
CDR3: CAKRDPGAIGNQPQHF

J: TRBJ2-1
D: -
size: medium-sized
V: TRBV6-4
DNA: TGTGCCAGCAGTGACTCAGGGGGGGCACCGGGGAATGAGCAGTTCTTC
CDR3: CASSDSGGAPGNEQFF

J: TRBJ2-7
D: -
size: many
V: TRBV18
DNA: TGTGCCAGCTCACTCAACTACGAGCAGTACTTC
CDR3: CASSLNYEQYF

J: TRBJ1-6
D: -
size: medium-sized
V: TRBV18
DNA: TGTGCCAGCTCTGGGCGGGCGAATTCACCCCTCCACTTT
CDR3: CASSGRANSPLHF

J: TRBJ2-2
D: -
size: -
V: TRBV25-1
DNA: TGTGCCAGCAGTGAATCGGGAGACACCGGGGAGCTGTTTTTT
CDR3: CASSESGDTGELFF

J: TRBJ2-2
D: TRBD1
size: medium-sized
V: TRBV13
DNA: TGTGCCAGCAGCTTGGGACAGGCCGGGGAGCTGTTTTTT
CDR3: CASSLGQAGELFF

J: TRBJ2-1
D: TRBD1
size: -
V: TRBV2
DNA: TGTACCACCCCTGGACAGGTTTACAATGAGCAGTTCTTC
CDR3: CTTPGQVYNEQFF

J: TRBJ1-1
D: TRBD1
size: many
V: TRBV6-5
DNA: TGTGCCAGCAGTTACACTACTCCCGGGACAGAGACTGAAGCTTTCTTT
CDR3: CASSYTTPGTETEAFF

J: TRBJ2-1
D: -
size: medium-sized
V: TRBV19
DNA: TGTGCCAGTAGCCCTCGGGGGCTAGGGCGCAATGAGCAGTTCTTC
CDR3: CASSPRGLGRNEQFF

J: TRBJ1-2
D: -
size: medium-sized
V: TRBV19
DNA: TGTGCCAGTAGTCCCGGACGGATCTATGGCTACACCTTC
CDR3: CASSPGRIYGYTF

J: TRBJ2-5
D: TRBD2
size: -
V: TRBV20-1
DNA: TGCAGTGCTAGATCTGGGGGGGGCCAAGAGACCCAGTACTTC
CDR3: CSARSGGGQETQYF